This T cell receptor beta chain was recovered during a study of long-term antiretroviral therapy in people with HIV. A v3.0 immunoSEQ assay was performed at survey level. Sequencing used immunoSEQ multiplex PCR; TCRdb keeps in-frame clones, though not all of them. The sample records roughly 25,000 clones, roughly 83% being singletons. With 4 bases clipped from V and 1 base from J, the junction kept 1 base outside the gene matches. The CDR3 loop spans 14 amino acids. CDR1 SGHVS and CDR2 FQNEAQ come from the germline V gene. V gene TRBV7-8 combines with J gene TRBJ1-1; 9 bases map to TRBD1. This specimen consisted of unsorted PBMCs, obtained 0.7 years before starting antiretroviral therapy. The receptor was derived from a man aged 25-40 years with HIV. CDR3 residues: CASSWGQGNTEAFF. The CDR3 nucleotides are TGTGCCAGCAGCTGGGGACAGGGGAACACTGAAGCTTTCTTT.